This T cell receptor (beta chain) was sequenced for a study of blood T cell repertoires in COVID-19. Turning to the study itself: There were acute and convalescent COVID-19 samples, and they came from the United States, Italy and Spain. PBMCs, B-cell-depleted T cells, or T cells provided the cDNA or gDNA that made up the material.

Trimming pared 5 bases from V and 7 bases from J, leaving 11 bases between. The CDR3 has 12 amino acids. Germline V gene lookup returns CDR1 LGHDT and CDR2 YNNKEL (reference sequence). Libraries were prepared by immunoSEQ multiplex PCR; TCRdb keeps only in-frame clonotypes and omits some of them. The sample has roughly 67,000 clones, 88% seen once; the top ten hold 1% to 1.5%. V gene TRBV3-1 (or the pseudogene TRBV3-2) combines with J gene TRBJ1-1; D might be TRBD1 (5 bases). Specimen: peripheral blood. This TCR was sampled from a woman aged 60-75 years with acute or convalescent COVID-19. CDR3 region: CASSTLGGEAFF. DNA for the CDR3: TGTGCCAGCAGCACCCTCGGGGGTGAAGCTTTCTTT.